This paragraph covers one T cell receptor beta chain sequence. Its antigen is not known. This entry comes from a study of cytomegalovirus exposure and HLA in healthy donors. Regarding the study as a whole: TRBV6-2, TRBV6-3 and some other V segments were excluded as indistinguishable. A link between a missense DCLRE1C variant and TCR beta V- and J-gene trimming emerged from a later analysis.

Each of the donors was a healthy bone marrow donor. This CDR3 contains 14 residues. After removal of 3 bases from V and 9 bases from J, the junction contained 7 bases not matched to a gene. Germline CDR1 reads MDHEN; CDR2 reads SYDVKM. Primers: 60 Vbeta forward and 13 Jbeta reverse. The repertoire was sequenced with immunoSEQ multiplex PCR; TCRdb's copy has only in-frame clones and lacks some. The data show 30,000 to 40,000 clones, more than 60% seen once. The specimen sequenced was PBMCs. This clonotype was obtained from a man aged 25 to 40 in good health and CMV-seronegative. V usage is TRBV28 and J usage is TRBJ1-4, with 7 bases identical to TRBD1. The CDR3 region is CASSLQTGRKKLFF. DNA for the CDR3: TGTGCCAGCAGTTTGCAGACAGGGAGGAAAAAACTGTTTTTT.